The clone carrying this T cell receptor beta chain was counted only a few times. The CDR3 contains 15 residues. Germline V CDR1 and CDR2: LNHDA, SQIVND (reference sequence). The ends were cut back, 6 bases at V and 2 bases at J, with 14 bases in the middle. Here immunoSEQ multiplex PCR was the method, and the copy in TCRdb shows in-frame clones only, minus some. The sample has 310,000 or so clones, about 91% seen once. The data derive from a study of blood T cell repertoires in COVID-19. The rearrangement joins TRBV19 to TRBJ1-5, with a possible D match to TRBD1 (6 bases). Sequencing was done on a sample of PBMCs or T cells enriched from blood (not recorded which). The receptor's source is a woman in her thirties or forties who had recovered from COVID-19. The CDR3 here is CASSTTGNGNQPQHF. The DNA of the CDR3 is TGTGCCAGTAGCACCACAGGGAACGGCAATCAGCCCCAGCATTTT.